Each of the 31 T cell receptor beta chains below was sequenced from the same sample in a study of a mutant IDH1 vaccine in newly diagnosed glioma (dated by TCRdb to the early 2020s). To prepare the library, the immunoSEQ multiplex PCR assay was applied. The table was pulled from immuneACCESS by TCRdb, which kept in-frame rearrangements only. Such tables lose some clones; where checked, under half of the loss comes from unresolved V genes, and the rest has no known cause. The sample table holds about 33,000 clones, of which more than 85% were seen once. The top ten hold around 5% of the sample. Reading the label with the study, this specimen's time point is: baseline, week 1 (first vaccination visit). In light of the paper, this sample's treatment or condition label describes: pre-vaccination baseline after standard-of-care therapy. This specimen was PBMCs, taken from a glioma patient treated with radiotherapy, temozolomide or both. These receptors all stem from a woman aged 40-49 years with glioma.

This clone was recorded once. CDR3 protein: CASSPERGRGVNEQFF. The CDR3 coding sequence is TGTGCCAGCAGCCCTGAGCGGGGGAGAGGGGTCAATGAGCAGTTCTTC. The chain is built from TRBV5-4 and TRBJ2-1; 8 positions agree with TRBD2. The CDR3 has 16 residues. Looked up from germline, CDR1 is SGHNT and CDR2 is YYREEE (reference sequence). V lost 4 bases and J lost 6; bases outside the gene matches: 12.

The genes are TRBV30 and TRBJ2-3; possibly TRBD2 for D (5 bases). CDR1 is GTSNPN and CDR2 is SVGIG in the germline V gene (reference sequence). There are 16 residues in the CDR3. Trimming took off 3 bases at V and 5 bases at J, with 21 bases between the two ends. CDR3 protein: CAWSTRNRGYGDTQYF. CDR3 bases: TGTGCCTGGAGCACCAGGAATCGCGGGTATGGAGATACGCAGTATTTT.

The gene calls are TRBV13 and TRBJ1-2; 9 positions agree with TRBD1. The CDR3 is 16 residues long. V lost 3 bases and J lost 4; bases outside the gene matches: 9. The germline CDR1 and CDR2 sequences are PRHDT and FYEKMQ (reference sequence). CDR3 nucleotide sequence: TGTGCCAGCAGCTTTCACCGGGACAGGGTTGGCTATGGCTACACCTTC. Translation: CASSFHRDRVGYGYTF.

This chain connects TRBV11-2 to TRBJ1-1; D is ambiguous. Germline V gives CDR1 SGHAT, CDR2 FQNNGV. The CDR3 spans 13 residues. V lost 4 bases and J lost 10, with 16 bases in between. As DNA, the CDR3 is TGTGCCAGCAGCTCGTCAAGCGGTCCCCGAGCTTTCTTT. Its translation is CASSSSSGPRAFF.

The V gene is TRBV12-5, the J gene TRBJ1-5; D is possibly TRBD1 (5 bases). Trimming pared 5 bases from V and 0 bases from J, leaving 23 bases between. Germline assignment: CDR1 LGHNT and CDR2 FRNRAP. The CDR3 spans 19 residues. CDR3 DNA sequence: TGTGCTAGTGGTCCCGGGACCTCCCAACCCCCTTATAGCAATCAGCCCCAGCATTTT. Amino acid sequence: CASGPGTSQPPYSNQPQHF.

V is TRBV5-1 and J is TRBJ1-5, with D maybe TRBD1 (6 bases). The germline V and J ends were trimmed by 5 bases and 9 bases, with 21 bases remaining between them. Germline V CDR1 and CDR2: SGHRS, YFSETQ. The CDR3 extends over 15 amino acids. Here the CDR3 reads CASRRRQVSFGPQHF. The DNA of the CDR3 is TGCGCCAGCAGACGTCGACAGGTAAGTTTTGGGCCCCAGCATTTT.

This clone was picked up a small number of times. This rearrangement joins TRBV5-6 to TRBJ2-7, with D perhaps TRBD1 or TRBD2 (5 bases each). Germline lookup yields CDR1 SGHDT and CDR2 YYEEEE. This CDR3 is 16 amino acids long. V gave up 1 base and J gave up 0 bases, with 14 bases separating them. This chain's CDR3 is CASSLRSRGSSYEQYF. CDR3 DNA sequence: TGTGCCAGCAGCTTGCGTAGCCGGGGCAGCTCCTACGAGCAGTACTTC.

The chain is built from TRBV14 and TRBJ1-2; weak D call: TRBD1 (5 bases). The CDR3 is 13 amino acids. V lost 1 base to trimming and J lost 4 bases, with 7 bases between them. Per the germline V gene, CDR1 is SGHDN and CDR2 is FVKESK. CDR3 loop: CASSQVGVYGYTF. Written as DNA, the CDR3 is TGTGCCAGCAGCCAAGTAGGGGTCTATGGCTACACCTTC.

The rearrangement joins TRBV19 to TRBJ1-6; D remains ambiguous. V gave up 8 bases and J gave up 8 bases, with 7 bases separating them. This CDR3 comprises 11 residues. Germline loops: CDR1 LNHDA, CDR2 SQIVND (reference sequence). CDR3 loop: CASPTYSPLHF. For the CDR3, the DNA is TGTGCCAGTCCGACCTATTCACCCCTCCACTTT.

The chain carries TRBV7-9 and TRBJ2-2; D call uncertain. The CDR3 has 15 residues. Trimming left V 3 bases short and J 1 base short, with 9 bases between. Per germline, CDR1 SEHNR and CDR2 FQNEAQ (reference sequence). The CDR3 bases are TGTGCCAGCAGCTTCCGGTCCGGGAACACCGGGGAGCTGTTTTTT. Amino acids: CASSFRSGNTGELFF.

The CDR3 sequence is CAWSVPGDRGWTHGFYGYTF. CDR3 in DNA: TGTGCCTGGAGTGTCCCAGGGGACAGGGGGTGGACCCACGGGTTCTATGGCTACACCTTC. J is TRBJ1-2 and V is TRBV30; 11 nucleotides align to TRBD1. CDR3 size: 20 residues. The germline gives CDR1 GTSNPN, CDR2 SVGIG (reference sequence). V lost 0 bases, J lost 4 bases, and 19 bases stayed unmatched.

This chain links TRBV19 with TRBJ1-2; no firm D call. The V gene's germline CDR1 is LNHDA and CDR2 SQIVND (reference sequence). Deletions cut 7 bases from V and 4 bases from J, with 19 bases between. The CDR3 extends over 15 amino acids. CDR3 nucleotide sequence: TGTGCCAGTACTCTCTCCGGGTTGGCAGCCTATGGCTACACCTTC. Its translation is CASTLSGLAAYGYTF.

The V and J genes are TRBV7-9 and TRBJ2-5; 10 bases agree with TRBD2. This CDR3 contains 15 residues. The trim removed 4 bases at V and 6 bases at J, leaving 8 bases unmatched. Germline CDR1 reads SEHNR; CDR2 reads FQNEAQ (reference sequence). CDR3 sequence reads: CASSSSSGSMKTQYF. In DNA form, the CDR3 reads TGTGCCAGCAGCTCCTCTAGCGGGAGTATGAAGACCCAGTACTTC.

J is TRBJ1-3 and V is TRBV27, with TRBD1 matching over 9 bases. This CDR3 spans 15 amino acids. J was trimmed by 4 bases and V by 6 bases; bases with no gene match: 7. The germline V gene has CDR1 MNHEY and CDR2 SMNVEV (reference sequence). CDR3 in DNA: TGTGCCAGCAGGGGAACAGGGGGCATGGGAAACACCATATATTTT. Its translation: CASRGTGGMGNTIYF.

V and J are TRBV7-2 and TRBJ2-6, with D unclear. This CDR3 is built from 15 residues. CDR1 is SGHTA and CDR2 is FQGNSA in the germline V gene. The V gene lost 2 bases and the J gene lost 0 bases, with 5 bases spanning the gap. CDR3 sequence: CASSLQFSGANVLTF. The CDR3 DNA follows: TGTGCCAGCAGCTTACAGTTCTCTGGGGCCAACGTCCTGACTTTC.

The J gene is TRBJ2-5, the V gene TRBV7-8; 11 bases are shared with TRBD2. Germline CDR1 is SGHVS and CDR2 is FQNEAQ. There are 19 residues in the CDR3. Germline trimming cut 6 bases from V and 0 bases from J; bases unmatched to any gene: 15. The CDR3 DNA sequence: TGTGCCAGCAGAACTAGCGGTCTAGCGGGGGGTTGGTACCAAGAGACCCAGTACTTC. Protein: CASRTSGLAGGWYQETQYF.

The chain couples TRBV28 to TRBJ2-3; D unresolved. Deletions cut 7 bases from V and 0 bases from J, with 14 bases between. There are 15 residues in the CDR3. From germline, CDR1 is MDHEN and CDR2 SYDVKM. The CDR3 DNA reads TGTGCCAGCACCGTGGTGGGATCTAGCACAGATACGCAGTATTTT. Its protein product is CASTVVGSSTDTQYF.

This chain joins TRBV11-3 and TRBJ2-1; TRBD2 matches 13 bases. Germline-derived CDR1 and CDR2 are SGHNT and YENEEA. The CDR3 runs 20 residues. V shed 1 base and J 4 bases; nucleotides not matched to a gene: 13. This chain's CDR3 is CASSLGAGSRTSGSYNEQFF. The CDR3 DNA is TGTGCCAGCAGCTTAGGGGCAGGATCTAGGACTAGCGGGAGTTACAATGAGCAGTTCTTC.

The chain combines TRBV4-1 with TRBJ2-7, with D perhaps matching TRBD1 (5 bases). CDR1 and CDR2 from the germline V gene are MGHRA and YSYEKL. The CDR3 is made up of 13 amino acids. V lost 4 bases to trimming and J lost 4 bases, with 11 bases between them. CDR3 coding DNA: TGCGCCAGCAGCCTAAGTAGGGGTTACGAGCAGTACTTC. This gives the protein CASSLSRGYEQYF.

The chain recombines TRBV10-3 with TRBJ2-2; 7 bases match TRBD2. Trimming removed 11 bases from V and 0 bases from J; junction bases left unmatched: 6. CDR1 ENHRY and CDR2 SYGVKD come from the germline V gene. The CDR3 totals 14 residues. As DNA, the CDR3 is TGTGCCTCGCGGGACTACACGAACACCGGGGAGCTGTTTTTT. It codes for CASRDYTNTGELFF.

This chain links TRBV4-3 with TRBJ1-1; 9 bases fit TRBD1. CDR3 length: 16 residues. Germline values: CDR1 LGHNA, CDR2 YSLEER. Trimming cost V 0 bases and J 11 bases; bases outside gene matches: 13. CDR3 DNA sequence: TGCGCCAGCAGCCAAGAAGTGGGGACAGGGCTTATCGAGGCTTTCTTT. Encoded protein: CASSQEVGTGLIEAFF.

The V and J genes are TRBV4-2 and TRBJ2-7, with D uncertain. Germline V gives CDR1 LGHNA, CDR2 YNFKEQ. The CDR3 is 15 residues long. Trimming stripped 0 bases from V and 1 base from J, with 10 bases between. In DNA, the CDR3 is TGTGCCAGCAGCCAAGAAGTTGGCGCGTCCTACGAGCAGTACTTC. The encoded protein is CASSQEVGASYEQYF.

This sequence joins TRBV5-1 and TRBJ2-1; a possible D gene is TRBD2 (6 bases). This CDR3 is built from 16 residues. The germline V and J ends were trimmed by 4 bases and 0 bases, with 14 bases remaining between them. Germline loops: CDR1 SGHRS, CDR2 YFSETQ. For the CDR3, the DNA is TGCGCCAGCAGCGAGAGACTAGGAGGCTCCTACAATGAGCAGTTCTTC. Its protein is CASSERLGGSYNEQFF. Using reference TRBV5-1 and TRBJ2-1 for the parts outside the CDR3, the full variable domain is KAGVTQTPRYLIKTRGQQVTLSCSPISGHRSVSWYQQTPGQGLQFLFEYFSETQRNKGNFPGRFSGRQFSNSRSEMNVSTLELGDSALYLCASSERLGGSYNEQFFGPGTRLTVL.

The rearrangement links TRBV19 to TRBJ2-7, with 7 bases lining up with TRBD2. The CDR3 has 14 residues. The junction had 5 bases not matched to a gene; V was cut back by 4 bases and J by 2 bases. Germline V CDR1 and CDR2: LNHDA, SQIVND (reference sequence). The chain's CDR3 is CASSSGRNPYEQYF. In nucleotides, the CDR3 is TGTGCCAGTAGTAGCGGGAGAAACCCCTACGAGCAGTACTTC. The full variable domain, rest sourced from reference TRBV19 and TRBJ2-7, is DGGITQSPKYLFRKEGQNVTLSCEQNLNHDAMYWYRQDPGQGLRLIYYSQIVNDFQKGDIAEGYSVSREKKESFPLTVTSAQKNPTAFYLCASSSGRNPYEQYFGPGTRLTVT.

The chain recombines TRBV4-1 with TRBJ1-3; D possibly corresponds to TRBD1 (6 bases). Germline CDR1 reads MGHRA; CDR2 reads YSYEKL. The V and J ends lost 2 bases and 0 bases respectively, with 11 bases between them. CDR3 length: 16 residues. CDR3 in DNA: TGCGCCAGCAGCCAACCCGGGGGGCTCTCTGGAAACACCATATATTTT. This encodes CASSQPGGLSGNTIYF.

V is TRBV5-1 and J is TRBJ2-6; 9 nucleotides line up with TRBD1. With 4 bases clipped from V and 4 bases from J, the junction kept 6 bases outside the gene matches. This CDR3 comprises 16 residues. Per the germline V gene, CDR1 is SGHRS and CDR2 is YFSETQ. This CDR3 reads CASSEQGAGGANVLTF. As DNA, the CDR3 is TGCGCCAGCAGCGAACAGGGGGCGGGAGGGGCCAACGTCCTGACTTTC.

This clone has a handful of counts. The chain combines TRBV16 with TRBJ1-6; the match to TRBD1 covers 9 bases. V was clipped by 3 bases and J by 13 bases; unmatched bases: 10. The CDR3 loop spans 15 amino acids. Germline-derived CDR1 and CDR2 are KGHSY and FQNENV. CDR3 bases: TGTGCCAGCAGCCACCCGGGACAGGGATCTTCCCCCCTCCACTTT. It codes for CASSHPGQGSSPLHF.

The chain employs TRBV7-2 and TRBJ1-3, with a tentative D call TRBD1 (6 bases). Germline CDR1 and CDR2: SGHTA and FQGNSA. The CDR3 spans 18 residues. V lost 5 bases, J lost 0 bases, and 20 bases lay in between. The CDR3 reads CASSPHSTGGGSGNTIYF. CDR3 coding DNA: TGTGCCAGCAGCCCCCACAGTACCGGGGGCGGCTCTGGAAACACCATATATTTT.

This clone showed up just a few times. J is TRBJ1-2 and V is TRBV7-2; D unresolved. V lost 1 base to trimming and J lost 4 bases, with 7 bases between them. This CDR3 has 13 residues. Germline loops: CDR1 SGHTA, CDR2 FQGNSA. The CDR3 region is CASSLGGPYGYTF. In DNA form, the CDR3 reads TGTGCCAGCAGCTTAGGAGGGCCCTATGGCTACACCTTC.

This chain connects TRBV5-1 to TRBJ2-7; either TRBD1 or TRBD2 may fit D (6 bases each). The CDR3 loop spans 16 amino acids. CDR1 is SGHRS, CDR2 YFSETQ, per germline. Trimming shortened V by 0 bases and J by 0 bases, and 13 bases separated the two germline ends. The DNA of the CDR3 is TGCGCCAGCAGCTTGGCGGCCGGGGGCCTCTCCTACGAGCAGTACTTC. Amino acids: CASSLAAGGLSYEQYF. The full variable domain, with the rest looked up from reference TRBV5-1 and TRBJ2-7, is KAGVTQTPRYLIKTRGQQVTLSCSPISGHRSVSWYQQTPGQGLQFLFEYFSETQRNKGNFPGRFSGRQFSNSRSEMNVSTLELGDSALYLCASSLAAGGLSYEQYFGPGTRLTVT.

This chain links TRBV2 with TRBJ2-5; 8 nucleotides line up with TRBD2. The V segment lost 4 bases and the J segment 2 bases; nucleotides outside the gene matches: 6. The CDR3 totals 15 residues. Germline V lookup: CDR1 SNHLY, CDR2 FYNNEI. CDR3 DNA sequence: TGTGCCAGCAGTGCGGCGGGAGGAGGGCAAGAGACCCAGTACTTC. Its translation: CASSAAGGGQETQYF.